This T cell receptor (beta chain) was recorded in a study of blood T cell repertoires in COVID-19. Generated by immunoSEQ multiplex PCR, the TCRdb table keeps only in-frame clones and is missing some. This table holds 200,000 or so clones, approximately 89% found once. The CDR3 runs 17 residues. In germline, CDR1 is SGDLS, CDR2 YYNGEE. The V end was cut by 1 base, the J end by 1 base, with 14 bases between. The V call is TRBV9, the J call TRBJ2-2; no definite D call. The receptor was isolated from a woman aged 25 to 39 who had been exposed to COVID-19. Sequenced: PBMCs or T cells enriched from blood (not recorded which). The CDR3 DNA reads as TGTGCCAGCAGCGTAAGTACAACGTCAAGGAACACCGGGGAGCTGTTTTTT. Translated, it gives CASSVSTTSRNTGELFF.